These 10 T cell receptor beta chains came from one sample sequenced in a study of cytomegalovirus exposure and HLA in healthy donors. The study ran its PCR with 60 Vbeta and 13 Jbeta primers. Libraries were prepared by immunoSEQ multiplex PCR; TCRdb keeps only in-frame clonotypes and omits some of them. This table has about 61,000 clones, about 81% appearing once. The sequencing input was PBMCs. These receptors were obtained from a man aged 45-60 years in good health and CMV-seropositive.

V usage is TRBV9 and J usage is TRBJ2-3; D gene unclear. Per the germline V gene, CDR1 is SGDLS and CDR2 is YYNGEE. Between the trimmed V and J ends, which lost 3 bases and 4 bases, there was a span of 15 bases. The CDR3 length is 15 residues. The CDR3 loop reads CASSATPAAADTQYF. In nucleotides, the CDR3 is TGTGCCAGCAGCGCGACCCCCGCGGCGGCAGATACGCAGTATTTT.

The genes are TRBV7-9 and TRBJ1-4; TRBD1 is a possible D gene (6 bases). There are 15 residues in the CDR3. Germline V CDR1 and CDR2: SEHNR, FQNEAQ (reference sequence). V shed 5 bases and J shed 0 bases, with 10 bases lying between them. CDR3 sequence (DNA): TGTGCCAGCAGCCAACGGACAGCAACTAATGAAAAACTGTTTTTT. Protein: CASSQRTATNEKLFF.

The rearrangement joins TRBV6-1 to TRBJ2-3; 9 nucleotides line up with TRBD2. The CDR3 has 17 amino acids. J gave up 3 bases and V 0 bases, and 7 bases lay outside the gene matches. Germline V lookup: CDR1 MNHNS, CDR2 SASEGT. Written as DNA, the CDR3 is TGTGCCAGCAGTGAAGCGGCTAGCGGGATCTTTACAGATACGCAGTATTTT. Translated, it gives CASSEAASGIFTDTQYF.

This chain joins TRBV27 and TRBJ2-1; TRBD1 might be the D (6 bases). V lost 5 bases and J lost 9, with 23 bases in between. The CDR3 extends over 16 amino acids. Germline V lookup: CDR1 MNHEY, CDR2 SMNVEV (reference sequence). The CDR3 spells CASSLSAGTFGSEQFF. The CDR3 nucleotides read TGTGCCAGCAGTCTCTCCGCCGGGACATTCGGCAGTGAGCAGTTCTTC.

The rearrangement joins TRBV29-1 to TRBJ1-2; D remains unclear. The ends were cut back, 4 bases at V and 2 bases at J, with 5 bases in the middle. There are 11 residues in the CDR3. The germline gives CDR1 SQVTM, CDR2 ANQGSEA. Here the CDR3 DNA reads TGCAGCGTTGGAGGGAACTATGGCTACACCTTC. This translates into CSVGGNYGYTF. Complete variable domain (other parts from reference TRBV29-1 and TRBJ1-2): SAVISQKPSRDICQRGTSLTIQCQVDSQVTMMFWYRQQPGQSLTLIATANQGSEATYESGFVIDKFPISRPNLTFSTLTVSNMSPEDSSIYLCSVGGNYGYTFGSGTRLTVV.

There are a few counts of this clone. The V and J genes are TRBV4-2 and TRBJ2-7; 10 bases line up with TRBD2. The CDR3 runs 15 residues. V trimming: 0 bases; J trimming: 3 bases; junction bases outside the gene matches: 2. Germline CDR1 and CDR2: LGHNA and YNFKEQ. The CDR3 loop is CASSQERTSGYEQYF. CDR3 nucleotides: TGTGCCAGCAGCCAAGAGCGGACTAGCGGCTACGAGCAGTACTTC.

The genes are TRBV23-1 and TRBJ1-1, with a possible D match to TRBD1 (6 bases). TRBV23-1 is identified as an open reading frame with a role that is uncertain. V gave up 3 bases and J gave up 5 bases, with 19 bases separating them. CDR3 length equals 16 residues. The CDR3 reads CASSHLVGARWTEAFF. CDR3 coding DNA: TGCGCCAGCAGTCACCTTGTGGGGGCGCGGTGGACTGAAGCTTTCTTT.

About this clone: It may be a read error: a sequence one base away is much more abundant. The rearrangement uses TRBV4-2 and TRBJ1-2, with unresolved D. Germline V gene sequence: CDR1 LGHNA, CDR2 YNFKEQ. This CDR3 has 14 amino acids. The CDR3 loop is CDTLHARRNYGYTF. The CDR3 DNA reads as TGTGACACCCTACACGCTAGGAGGAACTATGGCTACACCTTC.

This clone came up a few times. This chain uses TRBV6-6 with TRBJ2-3, with 9 bases that match TRBD1. V was clipped by 0 bases and J by 14 bases; unmatched bases: 3. This CDR3 contains 12 residues. The V gene's germline CDR1 is MNHNY and CDR2 SVGAGI (reference sequence). The CDR3 region has the DNA TGTGCCAGCAGTTACTCCGGGACAGGGCTGTATTTT. Translated: CASSYSGTGLYF.

This clone has only one observation. The rearrangement joins TRBV19 to TRBJ1-3; D is unresolved. Trimming took off 3 bases at V and 0 bases at J, with 9 bases between the two ends. The germline V gene has CDR1 LNHDA and CDR2 SQIVND (reference sequence). The CDR3 contains 15 residues. CDR3 nucleotides: TGTGCCAGTAGTATTCCTGGAGCCTCTGGAAACACCATATATTTT. This gives the protein CASSIPGASGNTIYF.